Detailed here is one TCR beta chain. These data belong to a study of technical replicates of blood from several donors. The CDR3 runs 16 residues. CDR1 is MDHEN and CDR2 is SYDVKM in the germline V gene. The junction had 7 bases not matched to a gene; V was cut back by 4 bases and J by 4 bases. TCRdb keeps only in-frame clones here, not all; method: immunoSEQ multiplex PCR. The sample includes around 100,000 clones, approximately 94% of them seen just once. This rearrangement joins TRBV28 to TRBJ2-3; 11 positions match TRBD2. The receptor was derived from a human donor in good health. The source material was T cells isolated from PBMCs. This chain's CDR3 is CASSSLAGGGSDTQYF. The CDR3 nucleotides are TGTGCCAGCAGTTCGCTAGCGGGAGGTGGATCAGATACGCAGTATTTT.